The 25 T cell receptor beta chains in this list originate from one sample, sequenced in a study of Graves' ophthalmopathy and Graves' hyperthyroidism. The sequenced template was RNA, covering the TCR beta CDR3 region. HTBI-primed RT-PCR formed the first round, and a multiplex PCR formed the second. TCRdb ran MiXCR on the multiplex PCR reads and lists one entry per CDR3 protein. Among about 620,000 distinct CDR3 sequences listed, 20% to 25% were seen once. Sample: peripheral blood. The origin of the receptors is a woman aged 18-29 years with stable Graves' hyperthyroidism. Some clones in this sample may be carry-over from other donors' samples.

This clonotype appeared many times. The chain links TRBV30 to TRBJ2-5, with D perhaps matching TRBD1 (6 bases). Trimming removed 1 base from V and 2 bases from J, with 17 bases in between. The CDR3 has 16 residues. The V gene's germline CDR1 is GTSNPN and CDR2 SVGIG (reference sequence). Here the CDR3 DNA reads TGTGCCTGGAGTGAAGGTAGTGGGGGCGGACAAGAGACCCAGTACTTC. Protein: CAWSEGSGGGQETQYF.

This clonotype was seen repeatedly, ten times or more. The chain is built from TRBV6-1 and TRBJ2-7; D may match TRBD1 or TRBD2 (6 bases each). CDR1 is MNHNS and CDR2 is SASEGT in the germline V gene. V shed 6 bases and J shed 4 bases, with 16 bases lying between them. This CDR3 has 14 amino acids. Here the CDR3 reads CASRRGHGAYEQYF. In DNA form, the CDR3 reads TGTGCCAGCAGGCGGGGACACGGAGCATACGAGCAGTACTTC.

This clonotype turned up a few times. This chain uses TRBV29-1 with TRBJ1-1, with D perhaps TRBD1 (5 bases). This CDR3 has 11 residues. Germline CDR1 reads SQVTM; CDR2 reads ANQGSEA. Trimming pared 1 base from V and 10 bases from J, leaving 10 bases between. Here the CDR3 reads CSVEGGSRAFF. Written as DNA, the CDR3 is TGCAGCGTTGAAGGGGGCTCTCGAGCTTTCTTT. Full variable domain (missing parts from reference TRBV29-1 and TRBJ1-1): SAVISQKPSRDICQRGTSLTIQCQVDSQVTMMFWYRQQPGQSLTLIATANQGSEATYESGFVIDKFPISRPNLTFSTLTVSNMSPEDSSIYLCSVEGGSRAFFGQGTRLTVV.

There are many counts of this clonotype. The chain combines TRBV6-1 with TRBJ1-4; the D is unclear. This CDR3 region has 17 residues. Trimming cost V 2 bases and J 7 bases, with 20 bases left between them. From germline, CDR1 is MNHNS and CDR2 SASEGT. The CDR3 DNA reads TGTGCCAGCAGTGAAATTAATGCGGGCGGGTGGGGTGAAAAACTGTTTTTT. This sequence encodes CASSEINAGGWGEKLFF.

The V gene is TRBV27, the J gene TRBJ2-7; D is perhaps TRBD1 (5 bases). Germline-derived CDR1 and CDR2 are MNHEY and SMNVEV (reference sequence). The CDR3 runs 16 residues. The V end was cut by 5 bases, the J end by 4 bases, with 21 bases between. The chain's CDR3 is CASSAAPTALGYEQYF. The CDR3 DNA reads TGTGCCAGCAGTGCAGCCCCGACAGCTCTCGGGTACGAGCAGTACTTC.

This clonotype was observed at least ten times. The chain employs TRBV27 and TRBJ1-5, with 8 bases that match TRBD1. With 6 bases clipped from V and 5 bases from J, the junction kept 9 bases outside the gene matches. From germline, CDR1 is MNHEY and CDR2 SMNVEV (reference sequence). This CDR3 is 15 amino acids long. The CDR3 sequence: CASRPLDRVDQPQHF. The DNA of the CDR3 is TGTGCCAGCAGACCCCTGGACAGGGTCGATCAGCCCCAGCATTTT.

This clonotype was observed at least ten times. The J gene is TRBJ2-7, the V gene TRBV6-2 or TRBV6-3; TRBD1 might be the D (6 bases). CDR3 length: 15 amino acids. Trimming took off 6 bases at V and 6 bases at J, with 21 bases between the two ends. CDR1 is MNHEY and CDR2 is SVGEGT in the germline V gene. This chain's CDR3 is CASSRLNRDRLEQYF. CDR3 in DNA: TGTGCCAGCAGCCGATTAAACAGGGACCGTCTCGAGCAGTACTTC.

Comment on this clonotype: This sequence may be a read error, since a much larger clone differs from it by one base. J is TRBJ1-1 and V is TRBV20-1; TRBD1 aligns across 10 bases. The CDR3 sequence is 13 residues long. CDR1 and CDR2 (germline): DFQATT, SNEGSKA (reference sequence). CDR3 sequence: CSARSTGGPEACF. In DNA, the CDR3 is TGCAGTGCTAGATCGACAGGGGGCCCTGAAGCTTGCTTT.

This clonotype was seen at least ten times. CDR3 protein: CASSLSTGVGYTF. The DNA for the CDR3 is TGTGCCAGCAGCTTATCCACAGGGGTCGGCTACACCTTC. The chain couples TRBV6-5 to TRBJ1-2; the match to TRBD1 covers 7 bases. After removal of 6 bases from V and 8 bases from J, the junction contained 9 bases not matched to a gene. This CDR3 spans 13 amino acids. Germline CDR1 MNHEY, CDR2 SVGAGI.

This clonotype has ten or more counts. The rearrangement joins TRBV30 to TRBJ1-1; D is ambiguous. This CDR3 has 13 residues. V lost 5 bases to trimming and J lost 3 bases, with 13 bases between them. Germline CDR1 reads GTSNPN; CDR2 reads SVGIG (reference sequence). CDR3 amino acids: CAWGLDKDTEAFF. Here the CDR3 DNA reads TGTGCCTGGGGACTAGACAAAGACACTGAAGCTTTCTTT. The complete variable domain, with remaining parts taken from reference TRBV30 and TRBJ1-1, reads SQTIHQWPATLVQPVGSPLSLECTVEGTSNPNLYWYRQAAGRGLQLLFYSVGIGQISSEVPQNLSASRPQDRQFILSSKKLLLSDSGFYLCAWGLDKDTEAFFGQGTRLTVV.

The chain joins TRBV7-2 to TRBJ1-5, with TRBD1 matching 8 bases. The CDR3 length is 15 residues. V gave up 5 bases and J gave up 4 bases; unmatched junction bases: 7. In germline, CDR1 is SGHTA, CDR2 FQGNSA. CDR3 loop: CASSAGTGPNQPQHF. The CDR3 DNA is TGTGCCAGCAGCGCCGGGACAGGACCTAATCAGCCCCAGCATTTT.

This clonotype was counted at least ten times. This may arise from a read error, as a much more abundant clone is one base away. This rearrangement joins TRBV12-3 or TRBV12-4 to TRBJ1-6, with D unresolved. The CDR3 extends over 13 amino acids. DNA for the CDR3: TGTGCCAGCACCCAAGGTCGTGGTTCACCCCTCCGCTTT. This sequence encodes CASTQGRGSPLRF.

V and J are TRBV6-5 and TRBJ2-5, with D possibly matching TRBD2 (5 bases). CDR3 length equals 13 residues. Germline loops: CDR1 MNHEY, CDR2 SVGAGI. The V end lost 5 bases, the J end lost 4 bases, and 11 bases lay between the germline ends. The DNA of the CDR3 is TGTGCCAGCAGTACTCGGGCGGGAGAGACCCAGTACTTC. It encodes CASSTRAGETQYF.

This clonotype has ten or more counts. V is TRBV5-1 and J is TRBJ1-2; 7 positions agree with TRBD1. Losses at the gene ends were 0 bases for V and 8 bases for J; bases not matched to a gene: 13. The CDR3 totals 16 residues. The germline gives CDR1 SGHRS, CDR2 YFSETQ. The CDR3 loop is CASSLDFSAGGKGYTF. In DNA form, the CDR3 reads TGCGCCAGCAGCTTGGATTTCTCGGCAGGGGGTAAGGGCTACACCTTC.

This clonotype has a single count. This chain joins TRBV6-1 and TRBJ1-2, with TRBD1 as a possible D gene (6 bases). This CDR3 has 15 amino acids. From germline, CDR1 is MNHNS and CDR2 SASEGT. The germline V and J ends were trimmed by 2 bases and 2 bases, with 12 bases remaining between them. The CDR3 protein is CASSEYPTGNYGYTF. CDR3 DNA sequence: TGTGCCAGCAGTGAATATCCTACAGGGAACTATGGCTACACCTTC.

The chain is built from TRBV6-5 and TRBJ2-7; D may be TRBD1 (5 bases). Trimming took 3 bases from V and 2 from J, leaving 11 bases between them. CDR3 length equals 14 residues. The germline CDR1 and CDR2 sequences are MNHEY and SVGAGI. CDR3 nucleotides: TGTGCCAGCAGTTATCCCGACAGAACCTACGAGCAGTACTTC. Translation: CASSYPDRTYEQYF.

The V gene is TRBV6-1, the J gene TRBJ2-7; D possibly corresponds to TRBD1 (6 bases). Trimming removed 6 bases from V and 9 bases from J, with 15 bases in between. The CDR3 loop spans 12 amino acids. Germline V gene lookup returns CDR1 MNHNS and CDR2 SASEGT. The CDR3 is CASSNRVGRQYF. CDR3 bases: TGTGCCAGCAGCAACAGGGTAGGCAGGCAGTACTTC.

In its sample, this clonotype was seen many times. The J gene is TRBJ1-6, the V gene TRBV12-3 or TRBV12-4, with TRBD1 matching 9 bases. V was clipped by 6 bases and J by 6 bases; unmatched bases: 3. The CDR3 contains 14 residues. CDR3 coding DNA: TGTGCCAGCAGCACAGGGGGCAGTAATTCACCCCTCCACTTT. It translates to CASSTGGSNSPLHF.

The chain uses TRBV7-9 and TRBJ1-5, with 9 positions matching TRBD1. The CDR3 consists of 15 residues. In germline, CDR1 is SEHNR, CDR2 FQNEAQ (reference sequence). Trimming cost V 5 bases and J 9 bases; bases outside gene matches: 11. The CDR3 region is CASSLGQGQGRPQHF. The CDR3 DNA reads as TGTGCCAGCAGCCTAGGACAGGGGCAAGGTCGGCCCCAGCATTTT.

This chain uses TRBV28 with TRBJ2-4, with a tentative D call TRBD2 (5 bases). The CDR3 is 16 amino acids. Trimming left V 7 bases short and J 0 bases short, with 16 bases between. The V gene's germline CDR1 is MDHEN and CDR2 SYDVKM. In nucleotides, the CDR3 is TGTGCCAGCACCGGGGTTTGGGCCTTAGCCAAAAACATTCAGTACTTC. As protein: CASTGVWALAKNIQYF.

At least ten counts were recorded for this clonotype. The chain combines TRBV20-1 with TRBJ2-6; maybe TRBD2 (6 bases). CDR1 and CDR2 (germline): DFQATT, SNEGSKA (reference sequence). The V and J ends lost 4 bases and 0 bases respectively, with 10 bases between them. The CDR3 covers 15 residues. CDR3 protein: CSATLANSGANVLTF. The CDR3 coding sequence is TGCAGTGCTACACTAGCTAACTCTGGGGCCAACGTCCTGACTTTC.

The V and J genes are TRBV28 and TRBJ1-1; 8 bases fit TRBD1. CDR3 size: 13 residues. Germline CDR1 reads MDHEN; CDR2 reads SYDVKM. V was clipped by 6 bases and J by 10 bases; unmatched bases: 10. Here the CDR3 DNA reads TGTGCCAGCAGGGACAGGGCTTTTTATGGAGCTTTCTTT. Translation gives CASRDRAFYGAFF.

In DNA, the CDR3 is TGTGCCAGCAGTTTATCTGGGATTGGCAATCAGCCCCAGCATTTT. This sequence encodes CASSLSGIGNQPQHF. The chain employs TRBV28 and TRBJ1-5; D not resolved. Germline lookup yields CDR1 MDHEN and CDR2 SYDVKM. The CDR3 runs 15 residues. Trimming removed 1 base at V and 2 bases at J, with 9 bases between.

Ten or more counts support this clonotype. V usage is TRBV12-3 or TRBV12-4 and J usage is TRBJ1-5; D is possibly TRBD1 (5 bases). This CDR3 has 15 residues. V lost 2 bases, J lost 4 bases, and 12 bases lay in between. CDR3 sequence: CASSLYPGTNQPQHF. In DNA form, the CDR3 reads TGTGCCAGCAGTTTATATCCAGGGACGAATCAGCCCCAGCATTTT.

The chain joins TRBV6-2 or TRBV6-3 to TRBJ2-7, with D perhaps being TRBD1 or TRBD2 (5 bases each). Looked up from germline, CDR1 is MNHEY and CDR2 is SVGEGT. The germline V and J ends were trimmed by 5 bases and 2 bases, with 16 bases remaining between them. This CDR3 spans 15 amino acids. The chain's CDR3 is CASSLTGLSAYEQYF. The CDR3 bases are TGTGCCAGCAGTCTTACGGGGCTGTCAGCCTACGAGCAGTACTTC.